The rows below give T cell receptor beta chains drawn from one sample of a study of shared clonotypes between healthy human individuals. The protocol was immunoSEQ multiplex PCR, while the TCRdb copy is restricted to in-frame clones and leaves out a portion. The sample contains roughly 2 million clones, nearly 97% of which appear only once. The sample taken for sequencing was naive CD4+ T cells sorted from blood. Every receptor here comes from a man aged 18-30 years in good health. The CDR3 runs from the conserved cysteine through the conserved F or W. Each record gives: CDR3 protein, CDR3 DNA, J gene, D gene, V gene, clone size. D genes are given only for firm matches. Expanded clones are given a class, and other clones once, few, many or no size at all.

CASSPPQGNTEAFF,TGTGCCAGCTCTCCACCACAGGGGAACACTGAAGCTTTCTTT,TRBJ1-1,NA,TRBV18,NA
CASGLAGSQETQYF,TGTGCCAGCGGGTTAGCGGGATCTCAAGAGACCCAGTACTTC,TRBJ2-5,TRBD2,TRBV6-5,once
CASSLGQGEITEAFF,TGTGCCAGCAGCCTCGGACAGGGGGAAATCACTGAAGCTTTCTTT,TRBJ1-1,TRBD1,TRBV11-1,NA
CASSLVGRSEKLFF,TGCGCCAGCAGCTTGGTGGGTCGGAGTGAAAAACTGTTTTTT,TRBJ1-4,NA,TRBV5-1,NA
CASSALPGLGDEKLFF,TGTGCCAGCAGTGCCCTACCAGGCTTGGGGGATGAAAAACTGTTTTTT,TRBJ1-4,NA,TRBV6-1,NA
CASSWSRGPGTDTQYF,TGCGCCAGCAGCTGGTCGCGGGGTCCGGGCACAGATACGCAGTATTTT,TRBJ2-3,NA,TRBV5-1,NA
CASSFRTLRTDTQYF,TGTGCCAGCAGCTTCAGGACCCTCCGCACAGATACGCAGTATTTT,TRBJ2-3,NA,TRBV11-2,NA
CASSPRDRVHNSPLHF,TGTGCCAGCAGCCCCCGAGACAGGGTTCATAATTCACCCCTCCACTTT,TRBJ1-6,TRBD1,TRBV5-4,NA
CASSLSLNPSTDTQYF,TGCGCCAGCAGCCTCTCCCTAAACCCTAGCACAGATACGCAGTATTTT,TRBJ2-3,NA,TRBV5-1,NA
CASSFSGGEETQYF,TGCGCCAGCAGCTTTAGCGGGGGGGAAGAGACCCAGTACTTC,TRBJ2-5,TRBD2,TRBV5-1,NA
CASSDFARAVAFF,TGTGCCAGCAGTGACTTTGCCCGGGCCGTCGCTTTCTTT,TRBJ1-1,NA,TRBV2,NA
CASSSGYEQYF,TGTGCCAGCAGTTCAGGGTACGAGCAGTACTTC,TRBJ2-7,NA,TRBV27,NA
CASSQDGHQPQHF,TGCGCCAGCAGCCAAGATGGACATCAGCCCCAGCATTTT,TRBJ1-5,NA,TRBV4-3,NA
CASSQLGQLNTGELFF,TGTGCCAGCAGCCAGCTTGGACAGCTGAACACCGGGGAGCTGTTTTTT,TRBJ2-2,NA,TRBV14,NA
CASLSSPRNQPQHF,TGTGCCAGTTTGTCCTCACCCCGCAATCAGCCCCAGCATTTT,TRBJ1-5,NA,TRBV28,once
CASRLDQGEQYF,TGTGCCAGCCGACTAGATCAGGGCGAGCAGTACTTC,TRBJ2-7,NA,TRBV2,NA
CASSTQGQGGTEAFF,TGCGCCAGCAGCACCCAGGGACAGGGGGGCACTGAAGCTTTCTTT,TRBJ1-1,TRBD1,TRBV5-1,NA
CASSFRTSGLSTDTQYF,TGCGCCAGCAGCTTTAGAACTAGCGGATTATCCACAGATACGCAGTATTTT,TRBJ2-3,TRBD2,TRBV5-1,once
CASSMTGDNSEQYF,TGTGCCAGCAGCATGACAGGGGACAACAGCGAGCAGTACTTC,TRBJ2-7,TRBD1,TRBV6-6,NA
CASSSGGTGSYNEQFF,TGTGCCAGCAGCAGCGGAGGGACAGGGTCCTACAATGAGCAGTTCTTC,TRBJ2-1,TRBD1,TRBV9,once
CASSPGNTGELFF,TGTGCCAGCTCCCCAGGGAACACCGGGGAGCTGTTTTTT,TRBJ2-2,NA,TRBV18,NA
CSAPGRVQAFF,TGCAGTGCTCCCGGCCGGGTTCAAGCTTTCTTT,TRBJ1-1,NA,TRBV20-1,NA
CASSEVTGGSGNTIYF,TGTGCCAGCAGTGAAGTAACAGGGGGCTCTGGAAACACCATATATTTT,TRBJ1-3,TRBD1,TRBV6-1,NA
CASSLSNTEAFF,TGTGCCAGCAGCTTATCCAACACTGAAGCTTTCTTT,TRBJ1-1,NA,TRBV11-2,NA
CASSLWGRAMQGGSTNYGYTF,TGTGCCAGCAGTTTATGGGGACGGGCGATGCAGGGGGGGTCCACTAACTATGGCTACACCTTC,TRBJ1-2,TRBD1,TRBV27,NA
CAISDDRVGTQYF,TGTGCCATCAGTGATGACAGGGTAGGGACCCAGTACTTC,TRBJ2-5,TRBD1,TRBV10-3,NA
CASSFTYEQYF,TGTGCCAGCAGTTTCACGTACGAGCAGTACTTC,TRBJ2-7,NA,TRBV27,NA
CASSTHRGTNSPLHF,TGTGCCAGTAGTACGCACAGGGGGACCAATTCACCCCTCCACTTT,TRBJ1-6,TRBD1,TRBV19,NA